This T cell receptor beta chain comes out of a study of shared clonotypes between healthy human individuals. Whole-study findings and limits: Blood was the sole source, and tissue repertoires probably differ.

CDR1 SGHAT and CDR2 FQNNGV come from the germline V gene. Unmatched junction bases numbered 6, after V lost 5 bases and J lost 4 bases. The CDR3 runs 17 residues. Nashville, Tennessee was home to all donors, each a Caucasian adult. Original processing methods: Sequence data from immunoSEQ were junction-only and lacked quality scores; consequently, filtering differed. Measured with immunoSEQ multiplex PCR; TCRdb has only the in-frame clones, and not every one. V and J calls and clone size are as listed in that table; D and trimming were resolved from the DNA. The sample lists fewer than 650,000 clones, approximately 80% occurring once. For this clone: The antigen remains unidentified.

J is TRBJ2-2 and V is TRBV11-2; 14 positions agree with TRBD2. This TCR came from a woman aged 40 to 49 in good health. Some clones in this sample may be carry-over from other donors' samples. The sequenced sample consisted of PBMCs. CDR3 protein: CASSPQGLAGVTGELFF. The DNA of the CDR3 is TGTGCCAGCAGCCCCCAGGGACTAGCGGGAGTCACCGGGGAGCTGTTTTTT.